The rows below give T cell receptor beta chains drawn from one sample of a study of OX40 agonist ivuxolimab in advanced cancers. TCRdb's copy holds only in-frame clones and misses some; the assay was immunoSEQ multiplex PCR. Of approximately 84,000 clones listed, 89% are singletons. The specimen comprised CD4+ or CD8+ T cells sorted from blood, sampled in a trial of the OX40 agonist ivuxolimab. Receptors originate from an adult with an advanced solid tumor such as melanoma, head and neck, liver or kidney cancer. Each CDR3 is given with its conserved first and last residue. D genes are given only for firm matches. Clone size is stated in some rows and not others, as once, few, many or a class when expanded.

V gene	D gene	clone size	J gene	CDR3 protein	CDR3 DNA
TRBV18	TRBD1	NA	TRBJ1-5	CASSPIGTGGSQPQHF	TGTGCCAGCTCACCCATTGGGACAGGGGGCAGTCAGCCCCAGCATTTT
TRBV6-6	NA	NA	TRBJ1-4	CATKKGQGNEKLFF	TGTGCCACCAAAAAAGGGCAGGGGAATGAAAAACTGTTTTTT
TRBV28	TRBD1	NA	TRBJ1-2	CASVAPGGTAHGYTF	TGTGCCAGCGTGGCTCCAGGGGGCACGGCTCATGGCTACACCTTC
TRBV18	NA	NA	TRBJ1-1	CASSPMDREAFF	TGTGCCAGCTCACCTATGGACCGTGAAGCTTTCTTT
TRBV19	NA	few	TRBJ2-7	CASSMVGTYEQYF	TGTGCCAGTAGTATGGTGGGAACCTACGAGCAGTACTTC
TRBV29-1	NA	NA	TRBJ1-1	CSVENEGFTEAFF	TGCAGCGTTGAAAACGAAGGATTCACTGAAGCTTTCTTT
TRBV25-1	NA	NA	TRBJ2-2	CASSTSTGPGELFF	NA
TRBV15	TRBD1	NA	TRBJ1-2	CATSRDMGTGGATGGYTF	TGTGCCACCAGCAGAGATATGGGGACAGGGGGCGCAACAGGGGGCTACACCTTC
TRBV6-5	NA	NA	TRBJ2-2	CASIGTRNTGELFF	TGTGCCAGCATCGGGACTCGCAACACCGGGGAGCTGTTTTTT
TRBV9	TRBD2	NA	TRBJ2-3	CASSLWGGSTDTQYF	TGTGCCAGCAGCCTATGGGGGGGGTCCACAGATACGCAGTATTTT
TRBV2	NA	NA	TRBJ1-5	CASKDIPVQPQHF	TGTGCCAGCAAGGACATCCCGGTCCAGCCCCAGCATTTT
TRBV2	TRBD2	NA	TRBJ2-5	CASGEGQETQYF	TGTGCCAGCGGGGAGGGGCAAGAGACCCAGTACTTC
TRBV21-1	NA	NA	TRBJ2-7	CASSPLAGGLYEQYF	TGTGCCAGCAGCCCTCTAGCGGGAGGCCTCTACGAGCAGTACTTC
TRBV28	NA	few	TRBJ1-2	CASSAAGGNYGYTF	TGTGCCAGCAGTGCCGCAGGAGGGAACTATGGCTACACCTTC
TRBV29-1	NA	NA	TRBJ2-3	CSGRKGADTQYF	TGCAGCGGCCGAAAGGGGGCAGATACGCAGTATTTT
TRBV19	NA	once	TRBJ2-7	CASSLDSRTYEQYF	TGTGCCAGTAGTCTGGACAGCCGAACCTACGAGCAGTACTTC
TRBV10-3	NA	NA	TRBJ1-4	CAISRVATNEKLFF	TGTGCCATCAGCAGAGTGGCCACTAATGAAAAACTGTTTTTT
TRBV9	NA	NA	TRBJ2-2	CASSGTGSRAGELFF	TGTGCCAGCAGCGGTACAGGGAGTAGGGCCGGGGAGCTGTTTTTT
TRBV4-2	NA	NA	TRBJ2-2	CASQPKPLTGELFF	TGTGCCAGCCAGCCTAAGCCCCTCACCGGGGAGCTGTTTTTT
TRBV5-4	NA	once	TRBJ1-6	CASSLGLGNSPLHF	TGTGCCAGCAGCTTGGGGCTGGGAAATTCACCCCTCCACTTT
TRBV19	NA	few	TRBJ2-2	CASTVGIRTGELFF	TGTGCCAGTACTGTGGGCATCCGCACCGGGGAGCTGTTTTTT
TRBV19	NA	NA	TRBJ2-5	CASSMLQTPVPQYF	TGTGCCAGTAGTATGTTACAGACCCCGGTCCCCCAGTACTTC
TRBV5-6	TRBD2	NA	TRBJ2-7	CASSLSGSVSEQYF	TGTGCCAGCAGCTTAAGCGGGAGTGTTTCCGAGCAGTACTTC
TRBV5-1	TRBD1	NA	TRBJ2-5	CASSGLTGAYQETQYF	TGCGCCAGCAGCGGCCTGACAGGGGCGTACCAAGAGACCCAGTACTTC
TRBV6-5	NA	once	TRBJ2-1	CASSSYLAHYNEQFF	TGTGCCAGCAGCTCATACCTAGCGCACTACAATGAGCAGTTCTTC
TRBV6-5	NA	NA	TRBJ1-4	CASSRVATNEKLFF	TGTGCCAGCAGCCGAGTCGCAACTAATGAAAAACTGTTTTTT
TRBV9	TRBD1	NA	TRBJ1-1	CASSVTGGTEAFF	TGTGCCAGCAGCGTGACAGGGGGCACTGAAGCTTTCTTT
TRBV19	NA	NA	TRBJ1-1	CASSPQRELRGTEAFF	TGTGCCAGTAGTCCCCAGAGGGAATTACGAGGCACTGAAGCTTTCTTT
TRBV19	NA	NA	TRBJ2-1	CASKDRGVLGEQFF	TGTGCCAGTAAGGATAGGGGTGTCCTAGGGGAGCAGTTCTTC
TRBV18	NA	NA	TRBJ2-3	CASSPRREADTQYF	TGTGCCAGCTCGCCTCGACGGGAAGCAGATACGCAGTATTTT
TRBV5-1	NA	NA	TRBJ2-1	CASSPGNSGGVEQFF	TGCGCCAGCAGCCCGGGGAATAGCGGCGGGGTTGAGCAGTTCTTC
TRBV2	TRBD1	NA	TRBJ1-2	CASSVGQGLGYTF	TGTGCCAGCAGCGTTGGACAGGGGCTTGGCTACACCTTC
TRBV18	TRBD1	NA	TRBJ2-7	CASSLTGDRTYEQYF	TGTGCCAGCTCACTCACCGGGGACAGGACCTACGAGCAGTACTTC
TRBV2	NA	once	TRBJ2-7	CASSDRREQYF	TGTGCCAGCAGTGATCGGAGGGAGCAGTACTTC
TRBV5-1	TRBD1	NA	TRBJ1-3	CASSPRAGQGENTIYF	TGCGCCAGCAGCCCTCGAGCCGGACAGGGGGAAAACACCATATATTTT
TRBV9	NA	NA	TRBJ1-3	CASSPKTGDLSSGNTIYF	TGTGCCAGCAGCCCCAAGACAGGAGACTTGTCCTCTGGAAACACCATATATTTT
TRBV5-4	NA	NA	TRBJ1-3	CASSLVGGQGNTIYF	TGTGCCAGCAGCTTGGTTGGGGGCCAGGGAAACACCATATATTTT
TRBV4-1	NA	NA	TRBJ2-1	CASSQGGRGADNEQFF	TGCGCCAGCAGCCAAGGGGGAAGGGGTGCGGACAATGAGCAGTTCTTC
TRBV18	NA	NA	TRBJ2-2	CASSQQGTAELFF	TGTGCCAGCTCCCAACAGGGCACCGCTGAGCTGTTTTTT
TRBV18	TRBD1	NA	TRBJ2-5	CASSLSDRNQETQYF	TGTGCCAGCTCACTCTCGGACAGGAACCAAGAGACCCAGTACTTC
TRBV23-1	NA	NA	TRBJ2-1	CASSQSPLGWESSYNEQFF	TGCGCCAGCAGTCAATCCCCATTGGGATGGGAGAGCTCCTACAATGAGCAGTTCTTC
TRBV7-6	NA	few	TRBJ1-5	CASSLDSGQDQPQHF	TGTGCCAGCAGCTTAGATTCAGGTCAAGATCAGCCCCAGCATTTT
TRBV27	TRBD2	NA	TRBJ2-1	CASSLDGLAGLGKFF	TGTGCCAGCAGTTTAGATGGACTAGCGGGACTCGGGAAGTTCTTC
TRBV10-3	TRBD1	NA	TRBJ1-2	CAIRRTGGEDGYTF	TGTGCCATCAGAAGGACAGGGGGCGAGGATGGCTACACCTTC
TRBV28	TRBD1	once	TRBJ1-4	CASRQGEKLFF	TGTGCCAGCCGACAGGGTGAAAAACTGTTTTTT